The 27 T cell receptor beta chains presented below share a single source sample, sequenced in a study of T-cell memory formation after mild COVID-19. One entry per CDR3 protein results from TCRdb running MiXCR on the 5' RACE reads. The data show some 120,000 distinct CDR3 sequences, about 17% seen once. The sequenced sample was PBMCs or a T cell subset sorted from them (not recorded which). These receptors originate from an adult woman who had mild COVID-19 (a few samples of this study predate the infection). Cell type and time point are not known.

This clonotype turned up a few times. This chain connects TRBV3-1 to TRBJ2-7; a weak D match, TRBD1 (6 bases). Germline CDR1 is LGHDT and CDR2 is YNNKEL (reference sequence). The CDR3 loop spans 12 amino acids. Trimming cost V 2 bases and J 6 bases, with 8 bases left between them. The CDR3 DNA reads TGTGCCAGCAGCCAAAGAGGGGGCGAGCAGTACTTC. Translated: CASSQRGGEQYF.

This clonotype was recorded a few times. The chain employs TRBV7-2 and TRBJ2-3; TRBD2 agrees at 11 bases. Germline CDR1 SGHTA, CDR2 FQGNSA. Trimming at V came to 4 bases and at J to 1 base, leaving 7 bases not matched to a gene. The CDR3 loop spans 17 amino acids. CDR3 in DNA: TGTGCCAGCAGCTATAATCCGACTAGCGGGGGCACAGATACGCAGTATTTT. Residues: CASSYNPTSGGTDTQYF.

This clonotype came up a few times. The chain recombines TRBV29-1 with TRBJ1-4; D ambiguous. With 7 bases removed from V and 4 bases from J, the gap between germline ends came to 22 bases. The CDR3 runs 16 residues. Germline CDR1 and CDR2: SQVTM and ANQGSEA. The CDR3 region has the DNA TGCAGCGCTACGACGCGGAGCCTGTTGAATAATGAAAAACTGTTTTTT. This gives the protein CSATTRSLLNNEKLFF.

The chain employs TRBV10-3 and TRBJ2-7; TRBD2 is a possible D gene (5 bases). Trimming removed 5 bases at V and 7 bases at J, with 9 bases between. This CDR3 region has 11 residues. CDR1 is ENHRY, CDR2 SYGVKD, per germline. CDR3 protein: CAISSGKEQYF. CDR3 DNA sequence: TGTGCCATCAGTTCCGGGAAAGAGCAGTACTTC.

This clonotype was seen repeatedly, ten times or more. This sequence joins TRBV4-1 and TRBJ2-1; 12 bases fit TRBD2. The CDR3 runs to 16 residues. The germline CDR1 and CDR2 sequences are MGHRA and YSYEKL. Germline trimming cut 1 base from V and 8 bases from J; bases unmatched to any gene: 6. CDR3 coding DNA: TGCGCCAGCAGCCAAGCTCTAGCGGGGGGGCCTGATGAGCAGTTCTTC. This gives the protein CASSQALAGGPDEQFF.

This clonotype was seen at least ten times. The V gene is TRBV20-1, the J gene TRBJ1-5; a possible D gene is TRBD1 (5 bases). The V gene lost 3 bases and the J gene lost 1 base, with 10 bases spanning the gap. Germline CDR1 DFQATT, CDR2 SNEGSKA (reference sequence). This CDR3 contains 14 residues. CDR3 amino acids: CSARGQRSNQPQHF. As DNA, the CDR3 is TGCAGTGCTAGGGGGCAGAGGAGCAATCAGCCCCAGCATTTT.

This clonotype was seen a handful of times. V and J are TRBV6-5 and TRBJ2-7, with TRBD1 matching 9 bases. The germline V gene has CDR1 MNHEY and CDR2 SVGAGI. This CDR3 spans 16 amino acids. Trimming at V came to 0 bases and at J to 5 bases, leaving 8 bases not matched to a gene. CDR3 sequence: CASSYSRDRAQHEQYF. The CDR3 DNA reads TGTGCCAGCAGTTACTCGCGGGACAGGGCTCAACACGAGCAGTACTTC.

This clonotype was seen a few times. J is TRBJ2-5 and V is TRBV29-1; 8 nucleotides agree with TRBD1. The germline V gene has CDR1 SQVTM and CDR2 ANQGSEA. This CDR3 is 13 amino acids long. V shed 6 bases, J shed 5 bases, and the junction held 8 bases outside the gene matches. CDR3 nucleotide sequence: TGCAGCGTGAGGACAGGGCTCTGGGAGACCCAGTACTTC. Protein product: CSVRTGLWETQYF.

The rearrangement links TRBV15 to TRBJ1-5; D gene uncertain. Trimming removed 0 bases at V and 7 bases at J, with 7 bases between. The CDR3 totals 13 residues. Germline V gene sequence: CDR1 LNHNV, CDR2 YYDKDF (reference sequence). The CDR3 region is CATSRDPQQPQHF. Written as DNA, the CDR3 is TGTGCCACCAGCAGAGATCCACAGCAGCCCCAGCATTTT.

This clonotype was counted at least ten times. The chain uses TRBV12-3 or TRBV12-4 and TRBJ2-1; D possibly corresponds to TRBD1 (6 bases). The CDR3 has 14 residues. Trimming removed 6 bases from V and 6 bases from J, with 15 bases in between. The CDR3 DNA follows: TGTGCCAGCAGCGTGGGGGCCAATATCAATGAGCAGTTCTTC. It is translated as CASSVGANINEQFF.

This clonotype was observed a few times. The CDR3 DNA reads as TGTGCCACCAGCAAAGAGGTCCGGGTTGGTCAGCCCCAGCATTTT. Amino acids: CATSKEVRVGQPQHF. The chain joins TRBV15 to TRBJ1-5; D is unclear. Trimming left V 4 bases short and J 6 bases short, with 16 bases between. Germline loops: CDR1 LNHNV, CDR2 YYDKDF (reference sequence). The CDR3 extends over 15 amino acids.

The CDR3: CASSSTGSGYTF. In nucleotides, the CDR3 is TGTGCCAGCAGCTCGACAGGCTCCGGCTACACCTTC. V usage is TRBV7-9 and J usage is TRBJ1-2; weak D call: TRBD1 (6 bases). Deletions cut 4 bases from V and 8 bases from J, with 11 bases between. Per germline, CDR1 SEHNR and CDR2 FQNEAQ (reference sequence). This CDR3 is 12 amino acids long.

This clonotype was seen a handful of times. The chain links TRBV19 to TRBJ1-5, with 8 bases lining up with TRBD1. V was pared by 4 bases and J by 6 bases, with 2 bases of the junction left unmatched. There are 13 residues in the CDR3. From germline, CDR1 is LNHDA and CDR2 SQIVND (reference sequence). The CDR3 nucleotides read TGTGCCAGTAGTACGGACAGGGTTCAGCCCCAGCATTTT. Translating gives CASSTDRVQPQHF. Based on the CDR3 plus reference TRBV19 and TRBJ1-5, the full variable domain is DGGITQSPKYLFRKEGQNVTLSCEQNLNHDAMYWYRQDPGQGLRLIYYSQIVNDFQKGDIAEGYSVSREKKESFPLTVTSAQKNPTAFYLCASSTDRVQPQHFGDGTRLSIL.

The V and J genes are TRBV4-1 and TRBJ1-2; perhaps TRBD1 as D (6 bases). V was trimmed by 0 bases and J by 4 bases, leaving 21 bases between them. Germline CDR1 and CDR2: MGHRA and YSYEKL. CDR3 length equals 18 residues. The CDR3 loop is CASSQDWATGQPGYGYTF. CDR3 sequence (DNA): TGCGCCAGCAGCCAAGATTGGGCCACCGGACAGCCTGGCTATGGCTACACCTTC.

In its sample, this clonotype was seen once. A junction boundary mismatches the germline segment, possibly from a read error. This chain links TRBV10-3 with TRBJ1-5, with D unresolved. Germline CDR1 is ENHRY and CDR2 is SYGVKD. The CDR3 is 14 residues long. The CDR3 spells CAISDGGYNQPQHF. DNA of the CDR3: TGTGCCATCAGTGATGGTGGCTATAATCAGCCACAGCATTTT.

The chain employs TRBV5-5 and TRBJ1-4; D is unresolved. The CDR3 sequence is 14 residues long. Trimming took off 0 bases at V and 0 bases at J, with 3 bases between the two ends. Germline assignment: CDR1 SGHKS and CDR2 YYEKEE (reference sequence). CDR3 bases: TGTGCCAGCAGCTTGGCTGCAACTAATGAAAAACTGTTTTTT. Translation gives CASSLAATNEKLFF.

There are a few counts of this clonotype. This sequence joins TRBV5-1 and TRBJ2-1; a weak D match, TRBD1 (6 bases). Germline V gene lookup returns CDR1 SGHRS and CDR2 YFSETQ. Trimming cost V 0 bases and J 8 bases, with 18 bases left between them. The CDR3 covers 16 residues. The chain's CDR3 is CASSLDGSRGWDEQFF. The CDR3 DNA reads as TGCGCCAGCAGCTTGGATGGGAGCAGGGGCTGGGATGAGCAGTTCTTC.

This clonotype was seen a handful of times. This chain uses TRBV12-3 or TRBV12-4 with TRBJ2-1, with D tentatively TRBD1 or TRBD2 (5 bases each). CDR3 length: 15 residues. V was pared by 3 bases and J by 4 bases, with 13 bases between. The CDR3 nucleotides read TGTGCCAGCAGTTTGTTCGGGGCAGGTTACAATGAGCAGTTCTTC. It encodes CASSLFGAGYNEQFF.

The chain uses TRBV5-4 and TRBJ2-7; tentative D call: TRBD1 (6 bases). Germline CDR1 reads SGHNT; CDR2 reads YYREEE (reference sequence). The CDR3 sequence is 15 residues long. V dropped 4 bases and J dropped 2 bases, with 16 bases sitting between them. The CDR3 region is CASSIRGPGTYEQYF. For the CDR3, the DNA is TGTGCCAGCAGCATCAGGGGTCCCGGAACCTACGAGCAGTACTTC.

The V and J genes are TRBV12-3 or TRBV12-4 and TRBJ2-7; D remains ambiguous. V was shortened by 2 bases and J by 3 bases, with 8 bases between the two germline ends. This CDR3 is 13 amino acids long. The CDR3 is CASSLLSSYEQYF. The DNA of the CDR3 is TGTGCCAGCAGTTTATTGTCCAGCTACGAGCAGTACTTC.

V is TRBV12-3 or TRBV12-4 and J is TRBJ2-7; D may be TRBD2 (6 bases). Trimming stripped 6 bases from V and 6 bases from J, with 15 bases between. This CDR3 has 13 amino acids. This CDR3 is CASREGIVSEQYF. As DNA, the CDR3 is TGTGCCAGCAGGGAGGGCATTGTCTCCGAGCAGTACTTC.

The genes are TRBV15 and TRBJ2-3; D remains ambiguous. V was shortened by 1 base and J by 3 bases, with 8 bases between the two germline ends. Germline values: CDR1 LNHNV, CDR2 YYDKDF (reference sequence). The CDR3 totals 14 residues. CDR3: CATSRAKGTDTQYF. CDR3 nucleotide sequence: TGTGCCACCAGCAGAGCAAAGGGAACAGATACGCAGTATTTT.

CDR3 in amino acids: CASRIWGGTTPGFYEQYF. The CDR3 DNA sequence: TGCGCCAGCAGAATATGGGGGGGTACAACTCCTGGCTTTTACGAGCAGTACTTC. This chain connects TRBV5-1 to TRBJ2-7; 7 bases fit TRBD2. This CDR3 comprises 18 residues. Germline V CDR1 and CDR2: SGHRS, YFSETQ. The junction had 21 bases not matched to a gene; V was cut back by 5 bases and J by 4 bases.

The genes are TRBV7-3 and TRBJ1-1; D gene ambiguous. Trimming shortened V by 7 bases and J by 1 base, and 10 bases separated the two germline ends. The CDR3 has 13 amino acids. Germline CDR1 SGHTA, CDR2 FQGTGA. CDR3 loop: CASTSGRNTEAFF. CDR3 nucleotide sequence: TGTGCCAGCACCTCCGGAAGGAACACTGAAGCTTTCTTT.

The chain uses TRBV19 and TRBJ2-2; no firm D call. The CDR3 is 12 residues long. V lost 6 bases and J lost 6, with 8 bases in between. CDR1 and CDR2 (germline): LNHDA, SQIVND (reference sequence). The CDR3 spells CASRNFPGELFF. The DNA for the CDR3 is TGTGCCAGTAGAAACTTTCCCGGGGAGCTGTTTTTT. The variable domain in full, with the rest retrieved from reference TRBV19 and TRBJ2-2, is DGGITQSPKYLFRKEGQNVTLSCEQNLNHDAMYWYRQDPGQGLRLIYYSQIVNDFQKGDIAEGYSVSREKKESFPLTVTSAQKNPTAFYLCASRNFPGELFFGEGSRLTVL.

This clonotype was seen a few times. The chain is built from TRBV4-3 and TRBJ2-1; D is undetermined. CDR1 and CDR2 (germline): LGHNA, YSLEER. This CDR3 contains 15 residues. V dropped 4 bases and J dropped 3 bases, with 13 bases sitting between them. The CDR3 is CASSPHAEYYNEQFF. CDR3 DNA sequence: TGCGCCAGCAGCCCCCATGCGGAATACTACAATGAGCAGTTCTTC.

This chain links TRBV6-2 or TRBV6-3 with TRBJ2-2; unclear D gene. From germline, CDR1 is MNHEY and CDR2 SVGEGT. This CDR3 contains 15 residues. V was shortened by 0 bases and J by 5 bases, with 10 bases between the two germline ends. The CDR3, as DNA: TGTGCCAGCAGTTACTCGCGCGTGGCTACCGGGGAGCTGTTTTTT. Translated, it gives CASSYSRVATGELFF.